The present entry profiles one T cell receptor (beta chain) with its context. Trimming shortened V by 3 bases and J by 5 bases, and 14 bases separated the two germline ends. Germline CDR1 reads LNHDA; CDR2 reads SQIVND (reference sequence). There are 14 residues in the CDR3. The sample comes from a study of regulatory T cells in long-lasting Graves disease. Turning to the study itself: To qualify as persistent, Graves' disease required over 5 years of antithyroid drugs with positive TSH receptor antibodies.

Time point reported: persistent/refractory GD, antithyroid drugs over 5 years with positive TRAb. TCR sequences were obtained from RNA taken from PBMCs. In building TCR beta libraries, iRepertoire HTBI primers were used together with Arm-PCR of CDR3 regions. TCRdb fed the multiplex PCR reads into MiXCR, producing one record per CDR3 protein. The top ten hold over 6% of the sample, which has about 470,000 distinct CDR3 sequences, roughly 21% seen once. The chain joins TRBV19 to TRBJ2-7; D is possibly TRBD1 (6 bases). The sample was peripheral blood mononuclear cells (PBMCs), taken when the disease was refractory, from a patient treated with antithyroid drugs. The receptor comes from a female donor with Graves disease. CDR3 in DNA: TGTGCCAGTAGTATGGGGGCGGGCCTTAACGAGCAGTACTTC. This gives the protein CASSMGAGLNEQYF.